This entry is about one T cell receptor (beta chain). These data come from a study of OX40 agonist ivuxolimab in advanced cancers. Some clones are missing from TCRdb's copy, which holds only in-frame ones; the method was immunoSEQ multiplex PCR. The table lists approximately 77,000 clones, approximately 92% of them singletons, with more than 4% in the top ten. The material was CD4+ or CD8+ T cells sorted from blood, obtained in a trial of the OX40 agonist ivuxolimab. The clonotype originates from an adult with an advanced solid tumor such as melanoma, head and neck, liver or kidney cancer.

The CDR3 bases are TGTGCCAGCAGCAGCACAGGGGACTATGGCTACACCTTC. Residues: CASSSTGDYGYTF. The V call is TRBV6-1, the J call TRBJ1-2; 7 bases match TRBD1. The V gene end was trimmed by 6 bases and the J gene end by 3 bases; junction bases not matched to a gene: 4. The CDR3 is 13 residues long. Germline CDR1 reads MNHNS; CDR2 reads SASEGT.